This is a list of T cell receptor beta chains from one sample in a study of T-cell reconstitution after alpha-beta-depleted transplantation in children. TCRdb re-called the PCR reads with MiXCR, one entry per CDR3 protein. This sample has approximately 79,000 distinct CDR3 sequences; less than 20% occur once, and the top ten carry approximately 51%. Source: PBMCs, mostly from graft donor cells, taken 360 days after TCRalphabeta/CD19-depleted stem cell transplant. These receptor sequences come from a male patient aged 2-15 years who had a stem cell transplant for acute lymphoblastic leukemia, so the T cells may come from the graft donor. Both conserved end residues are part of each CDR3. The order of the fields is V gene, J gene, clone size, D gene, CDR3 protein, CDR3 DNA. The D gene is left open where the match is weak. Size values are once, few and many counts, or a class for expanded clones, and some rows have none.

TRBV11-2,TRBJ1-1,few,-,CASSRSGFTEAFF,TGTGCCAGCAGCCGCAGTGGGTTTACTGAAGCTTTCTTT
TRBV10-3,TRBJ2-7,few,-,CAISERGHEQYF,TGTGCCATCAGTGAGCGGGGCCACGAGCAGTACTTC
TRBV11-2,TRBJ2-7,once,-,CASSDLEGGWTPSYEQYF,TGTGCCAGCAGCGACTTAGAAGGGGGGTGGACCCCCTCCTACGAGCAGTACTTC
TRBV29-1,TRBJ2-3,-,TRBD1,CSVEGDRDRRTDTQYF,TGCAGCGTTGAAGGGGACCGGGACAGACGCACAGATACGCAGTATTTT
TRBV6-1,TRBJ1-5,-,-,CASTPTVYSNQPQHF,TGTGCCAGCACCCCGACAGTATATAGCAATCAGCCCCAGCATTTT
TRBV2,TRBJ2-1,-,-,CASKQQVSVYNEQFF,TGTGCCAGCAAGCAACAGGTTTCGGTCTACAATGAGCAGTTCTTC
TRBV5-5,TRBJ1-1,many,-,CASSPGPVEAFF,TGTGCCAGCAGCCCGGGCCCAGTTGAAGCTTTCTTT
TRBV2,TRBJ1-2,-,-,CASSLKSGYQNYGYTF,TGTGCCAGCAGCCTAAAATCTGGCTATCAAAACTATGGCTACACCTTC
TRBV24-1,TRBJ2-3,-,-,CATSDLSGTQYF,TGTGCCACCAGTGATTTAAGTGGTACGCAGTATTTT
TRBV5-1,TRBJ2-5,many,-,CASSPVRSQETQYF,TGCGCCAGCAGCCCTGTGAGGAGCCAAGAGACCCAGTACTTC
TRBV6-1,TRBJ1-2,once,-,CASSRELRRYGYTF,TGTGCCAGCAGCCGTGAGTTGAGACGGTATGGCTACACCTTC
TRBV6-6,TRBJ1-2,many,-,CASSYAQDYGYTF,TGTGCCAGCAGTTACGCCCAGGACTATGGCTACACCTTC
TRBV7-2,TRBJ2-3,-,TRBD2,CASSLTSGSGNTKYF,TGTGCCAGCAGCTTGACTAGCGGGAGCGGAAATACGAAGTATTTT
TRBV7-8,TRBJ2-1,few,TRBD2,CASSLGSGRAPSSYNEQFF,TGTGCCAGCAGCTTAGGAAGCGGGAGGGCCCCCAGCTCCTACAATGAGCAGTTCTTC
TRBV6-1,TRBJ2-5,few,-,CASRQPGRGDQETQYF,TGTGCCAGCAGACAACCGGGAAGGGGGGACCAAGAGACCCAGTACTTC
TRBV12-3/TRBV12-4,TRBJ1-2,many,-,CASSLRQKYGYTF,TGTGCCAGCAGTTTAAGACAGAAGTATGGCTACACCTTC
TRBV10-3,TRBJ2-5,-,-,CAISGDGGLQETQYF,TGTGCCATCAGCGGAGATGGGGGGCTACAAGAGACCCAGTACTTC
TRBV2,TRBJ2-5,-,TRBD2,CAVIGREKETQYF,TGTGCCGTGATCGGGCGGGAGAAGGAGACCCAGTACTTC
TRBV11-2,TRBJ2-1,few,-,CASSLWGANEQFF,TGTGCCAGCAGCTTATGGGGGGCGAATGAGCAGTTCTTC
TRBV9,TRBJ2-2,-,-,CASSVEGLGGGELFF,TGTGCCAGCAGCGTAGAAGGCCTAGGTGGCGGGGAGCTGTTTTTT
TRBV6-5,TRBJ1-1,-,-,CASSSKGPPEGTEAFF,TGTGCCAGCAGTTCCAAGGGACCTCCAGAAGGCACTGAAGCTTTCTTT
TRBV12-3/TRBV12-4,TRBJ2-1,many,TRBD2,CASRAGLAVYNEQFF,TGTGCCAGCAGGGCGGGGCTAGCGGTCTACAATGAGCAGTTCTTC
TRBV11-2,TRBJ2-1,-,TRBD1,CASSSGTGSDEQFF,TGTGCCAGCAGCTCAGGGACAGGGAGCGATGAGCAGTTCTTC
TRBV3-1,TRBJ2-1,-,-,CASSQAAGRGYNEQFF,TGTGCCAGCAGCCAAGCGGCGGGAAGGGGATACAATGAGCAGTTCTTC
TRBV20-1,TRBJ1-5,-,-,CSAAGARGYQPQHF,TGCAGTGCTGCTGGGGCCCGAGGGTATCAGCCCCAGCATTTT
TRBV7-9,TRBJ2-3,many,TRBD2,CASSLRLAGTDTQYF,TGTGCCAGCAGCTTAAGACTAGCGGGCACAGATACGCAGTATTTT
TRBV6-2/TRBV6-3,TRBJ2-1,few,TRBD2,CASSFLAGLYNEQFF,TGTGCCAGCAGTTTTCTAGCGGGGCTATACAATGAGCAGTTCTTC
TRBV20-1,TRBJ2-1,many,-,CSARRGYEQFF,TGCAGTGCTAGGAGAGGGTATGAGCAGTTCTTC
TRBV5-1,TRBJ2-2,few,-,CASSLAPYPNTGELFF,TGCGCCAGCAGCTTGGCCCCTTACCCCAACACCGGGGAGCTGTTTTTT
TRBV7-2,TRBJ2-7,-,-,CASSLAGTFTYEQYF,TGTGCCAGCAGCTTAGCCGGGACATTCACCTACGAGCAGTACTTC
TRBV27,TRBJ2-5,once,-,CASSRPFETQYF,TGTGCCAGCAGTCGGCCTTTTGAGACCCAGTACTTC
TRBV28,TRBJ2-1,once,-,CASSLSLGLIYNEQFF,TGTGCCAGCAGTTTAAGTCTGGGACTGATCTACAATGAGCAGTTCTTC
TRBV6-1,TRBJ2-1,-,-,CASTRASSYNEQLF,TGTGCCAGCACTAGAGCGAGCTCCTACAATGAGCAGCTCTTC
TRBV7-9,TRBJ2-7,-,TRBD2,CASSPRLAGTTYEQYF,TGTGCCAGCAGCCCCCGACTAGCGGGAACGACCTACGAGCAGTACTTC
TRBV5-1,TRBJ2-3,many,-,CASSTTDTQYF,TGCGCCAGCAGCACAACAGATACGCAGTATTTT
TRBV5-1,TRBJ1-2,-,-,CASRPAAAGVNYGYTF,TGCGCCAGCAGGCCAGCGGCGGCAGGGGTCAACTATGGCTACACCTTC
TRBV7-9,TRBJ1-5,many,-,CASSPGQYQPQHF,TGTGCCAGCAGTCCCGGACAGTATCAGCCCCAGCATTTT
TRBV9,TRBJ1-2,-,-,CASSGSGTVLYGYTF,TGTGCCAGCAGCGGATCCGGGACGGTGCTCTATGGCTACACCTTC
TRBV11-1,TRBJ2-1,-,TRBD1,CASSIRGPLYENEQFF,TGTGCCAGCAGTATAAGGGGGCCGCTATATGAAAATGAGCAGTTCTTC
TRBV6-5,TRBJ2-7,-,TRBD2,CASSYSSGRRSYEQYF,TGTGCCAGCAGTTACTCGAGCGGGAGGCGCTCCTACGAGCAGTACTTC
TRBV5-1,TRBJ2-5,many,-,CASNLGEETQYF,TGCGCCAGCAACCTAGGGGAGGAGACCCAGTACTTC
TRBV5-5,TRBJ2-2,few,-,CASSLVLASNTGELFF,TGTGCCAGCAGCTTGGTCCTAGCGAGTAACACCGGGGAGCTGTTTTTT
TRBV12-3/TRBV12-4,TRBJ2-7,-,TRBD2,CASSLATSGVYEQYF,TGTGCCAGCAGTTTGGCGACTAGCGGGGTCTACGAGCAGTACTTC
TRBV7-9,TRBJ1-4,few,TRBD1,CASSQDRGDEKLFF,TGTGCCAGCAGCCAAGACAGGGGGGATGAAAAACTGTTTTTT
TRBV18,TRBJ2-7,-,-,CASSPVHLYEQYF,TGTGCCAGCTCACCAGTACACCTATACGAGCAGTACTTC
TRBV2,TRBJ2-7,-,TRBD2,CASGTSGRAEQYF,TGTGCCAGCGGCACTAGCGGGAGGGCCGAGCAGTACTTC
TRBV27,TRBJ2-1,few,TRBD2,CASSPRTSGRRPNEQFF,TGTGCCAGCAGTCCACGGACTAGCGGGAGGAGGCCTAATGAGCAGTTCTTC
TRBV24-1,TRBJ2-1,-,-,CATSSRGSYNEQFF,TGTGCCACCAGCAGTCGAGGCTCCTACAATGAGCAGTTCTTC
TRBV25-1,TRBJ2-1,-,TRBD2,CASSPEGGTTGNEQFF,TGTGCCAGCAGTCCAGAAGGCGGGACTACGGGTAATGAGCAGTTCTTC
TRBV28,TRBJ2-7,-,TRBD2,CASSFSGGSYEQYF,TGTGCCAGCAGTTTCTCGGGAGGGTCCTACGAGCAGTACTTC
TRBV6-5,TRBJ2-1,few,-,CASSYTRALYNEQFF,TGTGCCAGCAGTTACACCAGGGCCCTTTACAATGAGCAGTTCTTC
TRBV15,TRBJ1-6,few,TRBD1,CATSSIPGQGVYNSPLHF,TGTGCCACCAGCAGCATACCGGGACAGGGGGTTTATAATTCACCCCTCCACTTT
TRBV12-3/TRBV12-4,TRBJ2-1,-,-,CASSLVWAGSYNEQFF,TGTGCCAGCAGTCTCGTTTGGGCGGGCTCCTACAATGAGCAGTTCTTC